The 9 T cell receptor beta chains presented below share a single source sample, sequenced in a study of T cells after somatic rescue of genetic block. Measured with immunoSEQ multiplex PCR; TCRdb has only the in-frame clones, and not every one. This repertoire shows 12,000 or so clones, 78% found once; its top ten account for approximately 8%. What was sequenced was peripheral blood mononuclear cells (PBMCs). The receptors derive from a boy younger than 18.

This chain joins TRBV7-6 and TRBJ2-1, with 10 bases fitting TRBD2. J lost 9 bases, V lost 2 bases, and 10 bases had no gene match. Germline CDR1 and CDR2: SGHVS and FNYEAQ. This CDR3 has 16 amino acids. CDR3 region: CASSLPTGLASGEQFF. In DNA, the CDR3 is TGTGCCAGCAGCTTACCCACGGGACTAGCGTCGGGTGAGCAGTTCTTC.

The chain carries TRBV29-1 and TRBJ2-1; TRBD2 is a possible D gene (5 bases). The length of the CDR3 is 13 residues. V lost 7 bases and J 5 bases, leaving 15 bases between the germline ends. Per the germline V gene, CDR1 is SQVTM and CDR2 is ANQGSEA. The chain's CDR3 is CSALSVGNNEQFF. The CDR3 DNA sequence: TGCAGCGCTCTGAGCGTCGGGAACAATGAGCAGTTCTTC.

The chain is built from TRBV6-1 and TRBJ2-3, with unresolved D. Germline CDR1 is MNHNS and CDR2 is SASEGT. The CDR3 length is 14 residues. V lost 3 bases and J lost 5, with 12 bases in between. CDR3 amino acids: CASSDLVAQDTQYF. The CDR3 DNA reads TGTGCCAGCAGTGATTTGGTGGCACAAGATACGCAGTATTTT.

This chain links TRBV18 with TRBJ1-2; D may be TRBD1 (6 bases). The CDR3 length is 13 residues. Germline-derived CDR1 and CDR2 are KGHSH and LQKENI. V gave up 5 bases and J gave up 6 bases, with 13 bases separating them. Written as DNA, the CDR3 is TGTGCCAGCTCATCAAGGACAGCCGATGGCTACACCTTC. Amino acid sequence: CASSSRTADGYTF.

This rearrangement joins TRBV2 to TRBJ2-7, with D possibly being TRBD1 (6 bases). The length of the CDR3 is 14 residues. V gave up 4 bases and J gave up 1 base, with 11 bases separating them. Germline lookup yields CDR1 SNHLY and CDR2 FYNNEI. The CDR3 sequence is CASSGSGQSYEQYF. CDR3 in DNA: TGTGCCAGCAGTGGTTCGGGACAATCCTACGAGCAGTACTTC. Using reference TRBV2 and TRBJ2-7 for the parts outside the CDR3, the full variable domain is EPEVTQTPSHQVTQMGQEVILRCVPISNHLYFYWYRQILGQKVEFLVSFYNNEISEKSEIFDDQFSVERPDGSNFTLKIRSTKLEDSAMYFCASSGSGQSYEQYFGPGTRLTVT.

CDR3 amino acids: CASSLGLSYNEQFF. Here the CDR3 DNA reads TGCGCCAGCAGCTTGGGTTTGTCTTACAATGAGCAGTTCTTC. This sequence joins TRBV5-1 and TRBJ2-1; no clear D gene. Deletions cut 0 bases from V and 4 bases from J, with 8 bases between. This CDR3 has 14 residues. Per the germline V gene, CDR1 is SGHRS and CDR2 is YFSETQ.

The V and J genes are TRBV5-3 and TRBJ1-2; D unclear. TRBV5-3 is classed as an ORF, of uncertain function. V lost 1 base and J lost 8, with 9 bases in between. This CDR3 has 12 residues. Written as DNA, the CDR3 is TGTGCCAGAAGCTTGCCACAAACCGGCTACACCTTC. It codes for CARSLPQTGYTF.

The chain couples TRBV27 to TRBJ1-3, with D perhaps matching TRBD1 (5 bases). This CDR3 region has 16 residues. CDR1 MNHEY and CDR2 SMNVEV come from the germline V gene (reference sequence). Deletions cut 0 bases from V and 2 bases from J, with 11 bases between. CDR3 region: CASSLSGVGPGNTIYF. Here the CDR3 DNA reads TGTGCCAGCAGTTTATCGGGGGTGGGTCCTGGAAACACCATATATTTT.

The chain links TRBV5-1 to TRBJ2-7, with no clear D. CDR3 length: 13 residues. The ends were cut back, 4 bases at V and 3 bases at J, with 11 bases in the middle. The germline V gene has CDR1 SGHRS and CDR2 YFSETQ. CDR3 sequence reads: CASSTPPSYEQYF. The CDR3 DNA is TGCGCCAGCAGCACCCCGCCCAGCTACGAGCAGTACTTC.